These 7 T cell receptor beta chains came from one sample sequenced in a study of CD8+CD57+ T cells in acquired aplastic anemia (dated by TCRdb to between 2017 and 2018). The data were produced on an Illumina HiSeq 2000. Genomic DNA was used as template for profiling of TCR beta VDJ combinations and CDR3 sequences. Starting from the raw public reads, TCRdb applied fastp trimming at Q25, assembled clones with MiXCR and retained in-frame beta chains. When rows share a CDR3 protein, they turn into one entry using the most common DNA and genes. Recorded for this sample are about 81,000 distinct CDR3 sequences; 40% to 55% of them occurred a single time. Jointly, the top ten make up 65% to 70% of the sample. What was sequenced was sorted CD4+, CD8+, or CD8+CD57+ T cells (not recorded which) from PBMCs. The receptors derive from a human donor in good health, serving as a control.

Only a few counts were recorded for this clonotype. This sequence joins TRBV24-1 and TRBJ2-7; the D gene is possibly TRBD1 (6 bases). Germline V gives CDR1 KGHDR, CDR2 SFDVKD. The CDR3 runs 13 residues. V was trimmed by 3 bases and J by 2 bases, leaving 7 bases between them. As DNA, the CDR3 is TGTGCCACCAGTGATCGGACAGCCTACGAGCAGTACTTC. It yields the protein CATSDRTAYEQYF.

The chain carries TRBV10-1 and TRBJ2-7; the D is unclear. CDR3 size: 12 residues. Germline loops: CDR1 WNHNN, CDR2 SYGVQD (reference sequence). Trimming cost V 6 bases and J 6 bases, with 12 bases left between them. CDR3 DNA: TGCGCCAGCAGCGACCTCACCGGCGAGCAGTACTTC. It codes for CASSDLTGEQYF.

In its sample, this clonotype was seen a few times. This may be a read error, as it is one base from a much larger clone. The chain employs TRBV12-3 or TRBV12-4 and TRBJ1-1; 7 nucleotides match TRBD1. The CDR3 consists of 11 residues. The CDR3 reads CASSPGGEALF. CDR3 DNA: TGTGCCAGCAGCCCAGGGGGTGAAGCTCTCTTT.

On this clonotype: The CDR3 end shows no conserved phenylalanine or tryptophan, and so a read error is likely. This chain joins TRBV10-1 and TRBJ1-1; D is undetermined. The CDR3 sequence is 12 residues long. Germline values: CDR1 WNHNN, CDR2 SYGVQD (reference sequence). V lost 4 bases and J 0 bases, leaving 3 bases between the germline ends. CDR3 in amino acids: CASSGLNTEAFL. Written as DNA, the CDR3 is TGCGCCAGCAGTGGGCTGAACACTGAAGCTTTCCTT.

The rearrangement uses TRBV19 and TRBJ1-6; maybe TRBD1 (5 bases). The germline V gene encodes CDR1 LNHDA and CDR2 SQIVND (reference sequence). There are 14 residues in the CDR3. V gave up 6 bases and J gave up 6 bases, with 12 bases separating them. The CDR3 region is CASSETAFNSPLHF. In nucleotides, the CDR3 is TGTGCCAGTAGCGAGACAGCCTTTAATTCACCCCTCCACTTT.

The CDR3 loop is CSASTTRAGAYEQYF. The CDR3 DNA reads as TGCAGTGCTAGTACTACACGAGCGGGGGCCTACGAGCAGTACTTC. The chain is built from TRBV20-1 and TRBJ2-7, with 8 bases that match TRBD2. Germline CDR1 reads DFQATT; CDR2 reads SNEGSKA (reference sequence). The CDR3 totals 15 residues. With 3 bases clipped from V and 2 bases from J, the junction kept 9 bases outside the gene matches.

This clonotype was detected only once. This chain's CDR3 is CSAEKTGLQETQYF. CDR3 coding DNA: TGCAGTGCCGAGAAGACAGGGCTACAAGAGACCCAGTACTTC. The rearrangement links TRBV20-1 to TRBJ2-5, with 7 nucleotides matching TRBD1. The CDR3 is 14 residues long. Germline V gives CDR1 DFQATT, CDR2 SNEGSKA (reference sequence). The V and J ends lost 6 bases and 2 bases, in that order; junction bases with no gene match: 9.